This is a list of T cell receptor beta chains from one sample in a study of beta chain features in type 1 diabetes. Using immunoSEQ multiplex PCR, the repertoire was profiled, and TCRdb retains in-frame clones only, with some absent. Of approximately 730,000 clones listed, around an eighth are singletons. Specimen: naive CD4+ T cells from blood. The receptors were sampled from a man aged 18 to 29 with type 1 diabetes. Each CDR3 is given with its conserved first and last residue. The D gene is left open where the match is weak. Size values are once, few and many counts, or a class for expanded clones, and some rows have none.

>TRBJ2-3|TRBV29-1|15|TRBD1|few
CSVQIGTGNTDTQYF
TGCAGCGTTCAAATCGGGACAGGGAACACAGATACGCAGTATTTT
>TRBJ2-7|TRBV28|13|.|.
CASSLFGTYEQYF
TGTGCCAGCAGTTTATTTGGAACCTACGAGCAGTACTTC
>TRBJ1-1|TRBV6-5|14|.|few
CASSYRQESTEAFF
TGTGCCAGCAGTTACCGACAGGAGAGCACTGAAGCTTTCTTT
>TRBJ1-5|TRBV27|13|.|few
CASSLGVGQPQHF
TGTGCCAGCAGTTTAGGAGTTGGTCAGCCCCAGCATTTT
>TRBJ2-1|TRBV10-3|14|.|few
CAISEGRVANEQFF
TGTGCCATCAGTGAAGGAAGGGTCGCCAATGAGCAGTTCTTC
>TRBJ1-1|TRBV5-1|13|.|.
CASSPEGITEAFF
TGCGCCAGCAGCCCGGAGGGGATCACTGAAGCTTTCTTT
>TRBJ2-3|TRBV13|15|TRBD2|few
CASSFELAGTDTQYF
TGTGCCAGCAGCTTCGAACTAGCGGGCACAGATACGCAGTATTTT
>TRBJ1-4|TRBV29-1|13|TRBD1|few
CSVDGTGGEKLFF
TGCAGCGTTGACGGGACAGGAGGCGAAAAACTGTTTTTT
>TRBJ1-3|TRBV30|14|TRBD1|.
CAGVGTVSGNTIYF
TGTGCCGGGGTTGGGACAGTCTCTGGAAACACCATATATTTT
>TRBJ2-7|TRBV7-6|15|TRBD1|few
CASSSGQVFSYEQYF
TGTGCCAGCAGCTCCGGACAGGTCTTCTCCTACGAGCAGTACTTC
>TRBJ1-6|TRBV5-4|15|.|few
CASSPGRGVDSPLHF
TGTGCCAGCAGCCCGGGTAGGGGGGTTGATTCACCCCTCCACTTT
>TRBJ1-6|TRBV7-9|13|.|.
CASSLPGNSPLHF
TGTGCCAGCAGCCTCCCGGGGAATTCACCCCTCCACTTT
>TRBJ2-6|TRBV7-9|19|.|few
CASSLWPGRASSGANVLTF
TGTGCCAGCAGCCTATGGCCGGGACGGGCCTCCTCTGGGGCCAACGTCCTGACTTTC
>TRBJ2-2|TRBV11-1|17|TRBD1|.
CASSSPRDRTDTGELFF
TGTGCCAGCAGCTCCCCCCGGGACAGGACGGACACCGGGGAGCTGTTTTTT
>TRBJ1-3|TRBV29-1|13|TRBD1|few
CSVAGTAGNTIYF
TGCAGCGTCGCCGGGACAGCTGGAAACACCATATATTTT
>TRBJ2-5|TRBV7-2|16|TRBD2|few
CASSPSGTSGFGTQYF
TGTGCCAGCAGCCCTAGTGGGACTAGCGGTTTCGGTACCCAGTACTTC
>TRBJ1-5|TRBV15|15|.|.
CATSRNRATNQPQHF
TGTGCCACCAGCCGAAACAGGGCAACCAATCAGCCCCAGCATTTT